One and the same sample provided the 17 T cell receptor beta chains below, sequenced in a study of cytomegalovirus exposure and HLA in healthy donors. It was with 60 Vbeta and 13 Jbeta primers that the PCR ran. The method was immunoSEQ multiplex PCR; TCRdb's version includes in-frame clones alone and lacks a portion of them. The sample holds some 77,000 clones, roughly 80% seen once. Material: PBMCs. The receptors derive from a man aged 50-59 years in good health and CMV-seropositive.

The chain carries TRBV29-1 and TRBJ2-7, with TRBD1 as a possible D gene (6 bases). V was cut by 5 bases and J by 5 bases, with 10 bases left in between. This CDR3 is 11 amino acids long. The V gene's germline CDR1 is SQVTM and CDR2 ANQGSEA. The chain's CDR3 is CSVPKGDEQYF. The CDR3, as DNA: TGCAGCGTTCCGAAGGGGGACGAGCAGTACTTC.

The V gene is TRBV5-4, the J gene TRBJ2-2; tentative D call: TRBD2 (6 bases). V was clipped by 0 bases and J by 7 bases, with 13 bases between them. Per germline, CDR1 SGHNT and CDR2 YYREEE (reference sequence). CDR3 size: 15 residues. The CDR3 is CASSLATGANGELFF. The CDR3, as DNA: TGTGCCAGCAGCTTGGCTACGGGAGCGAACGGGGAGCTGTTTTTT.

This chain uses TRBV5-1 with TRBJ2-7, with D possibly matching TRBD1 (6 bases). Germline V gene data show CDR1 as SGHRS and CDR2 as YFSETQ. The V end was cut by 6 bases, the J end by 1 base, with 11 bases between. This CDR3 is built from 13 residues. The CDR3 is CASNEQGSYEQYF. In DNA, the CDR3 is TGCGCCAGCAACGAACAGGGATCCTACGAGCAGTACTTC.

The CDR3 protein is CASGDRDPEFF. The CDR3 bases are TGTGCCAGCGGCGACAGAGACCCAGAGTTCTTC. The chain recombines TRBV2 with TRBJ2-1; D possibly corresponds to TRBD1 (5 bases). Trimming removed 8 bases at V and 14 bases at J, with 16 bases between. Germline V gene lookup returns CDR1 SNHLY and CDR2 FYNNEI. CDR3 length equals 11 residues.

This rearrangement joins TRBV7-8 to TRBJ1-1; TRBD1 is a possible D gene (5 bases). CDR1 is SGHVS, CDR2 FQNEAQ, per germline. V was clipped by 5 bases and J by 4 bases, with 17 bases between them. This CDR3 spans 15 amino acids. The CDR3 nucleotides are TGTGCCAGCAGCCTACTCCAGGGTCGGCGCACTGAAGCTTTCTTT. It yields the protein CASSLLQGRRTEAFF.

The chain carries TRBV2 and TRBJ2-5; D is ambiguous. CDR1 and CDR2 (germline): SNHLY, FYNNEI. The CDR3 runs 13 residues. The V gene lost 7 bases and the J gene lost 4 bases, with 13 bases spanning the gap. CDR3 sequence reads: CASNLVPSETQYF. DNA of the CDR3: TGTGCCAGCAATCTAGTCCCCTCAGAGACCCAGTACTTC.

This clone was observed once. The chain employs TRBV23-1 and TRBJ2-6; 9 bases fit TRBD1. Being an ORF, TRBV23-1 has a function that is uncertain. The CDR3 runs 21 residues. The ends lost 6 bases at V and 0 bases at J; junction bases unmatched: 18. CDR3 sequence reads: CASSPGQGVRPGTSGANVLTF. CDR3 coding DNA: TGCGCCAGCAGCCCGGGACAGGGCGTTCGGCCCGGGACCTCTGGGGCCAACGTCCTGACTTTC.

This clone appeared a single time. The J gene is TRBJ1-5, the V gene TRBV25-1; D is possibly TRBD1 (5 bases). V dropped 5 bases and J dropped 4 bases, with 12 bases sitting between them. CDR1 and CDR2 (germline): MGHDK, SYGVNS. The CDR3 sequence is 14 residues long. The CDR3 DNA reads as TGTGCCAGCAGTCCGGCAGGGTGGAATCAGCCCCAGCATTTT. It translates to CASSPAGWNQPQHF.

The chain is built from TRBV5-5 and TRBJ2-7; 7 bases are shared with TRBD1. The germline CDR1 and CDR2 sequences are SGHKS and YYEKEE (reference sequence). V trimming: 0 bases; J trimming: 1 base; junction bases outside the gene matches: 4. This CDR3 region has 15 residues. In nucleotides, the CDR3 is TGTGCCAGCAGCTTGGGAGACAGGGAATCCTACGAGCAGTACTTC. Translating it yields CASSLGDRESYEQYF. The full variable domain, completed using reference TRBV5-5 and TRBJ2-7, is DAGVTQSPTHLIKTRGQQVTLRCSPISGHKSVSWYQQVLGQGPQFIFQYYEKEERGRGNFPDRFSARQFPNYSSELNVNALLLGDSALYLCASSLGDRESYEQYFGPGTRLTVT.

The chain has TRBV5-1 and TRBJ2-5, with D possibly TRBD1 on 7 matching bases. Germline lookup yields CDR1 SGHRS and CDR2 YFSETQ. V lost 0 bases, J lost 2 bases, and 17 bases lay in between. The length of the CDR3 is 17 residues. CDR3 nucleotide sequence: TGCGCCAGCAGCTTGGTTAGGGGGCTAGGAGGGCAAGAGACCCAGTACTTC. It codes for CASSLVRGLGGQETQYF.

The table lists this clone with a count of one. The V call is TRBV30, the J call TRBJ2-5, with D perhaps matching TRBD2 (5 bases). V shed 2 bases and J shed 7 bases, with 5 bases lying between them. Germline CDR1 and CDR2: GTSNPN and SVGIG (reference sequence). The CDR3 extends over 10 amino acids. Here the CDR3 reads CAWSRGTQYF. In DNA, the CDR3 is TGTGCCTGGAGTCGGGGGACCCAGTACTTC.

The sample holds a few counts of this clone. V is TRBV18 and J is TRBJ2-7, with TRBD2 identical over 8 bases. CDR3 length equals 16 residues. In germline, CDR1 is KGHSH, CDR2 LQKENI. Germline trimming cut 0 bases from V and 5 bases from J; bases unmatched to any gene: 9. The CDR3 sequence is CASSPPSLSGGDEQYF. Here the CDR3 DNA reads TGTGCCAGCTCACCACCGTCCCTAAGCGGGGGCGACGAGCAGTACTTC.

This clone was seen a few times. This rearrangement joins TRBV7-9 to TRBJ1-1, with D hard to call. V shed 2 bases and J shed 1 base, with 8 bases lying between them. From germline, CDR1 is SEHNR and CDR2 FQNEAQ (reference sequence). This CDR3 region has 14 residues. The CDR3 nucleotides read TGTGCCAGCAGCTTACTGGCAGGGAACACTGAAGCTTTCTTT. It specifies CASSLLAGNTEAFF. The full variable domain, with the rest looked up from reference TRBV7-9 and TRBJ1-1, is DTGVSQNPRHKITKRGQNVTFRCDPISEHNRLYWYRQTLGQGPEFLTYFQNEAQLEKSRLLSDRFSAERPKGSFSTLEIQRTEQGDSAMYLCASSLLAGNTEAFFGQGTRLTVV.

The CDR3 loop is CASSLDDVGGRNTDTQYF. The CDR3 DNA reads as TGTGCCAGCAGCTTAGATGACGTGGGAGGACGCAACACAGATACGCAGTATTTT. J is TRBJ2-3 and V is TRBV11-2, with D tentatively TRBD2 (6 bases). The germline V gene encodes CDR1 SGHAT and CDR2 FQNNGV. The germline V and J ends were trimmed by 0 bases and 2 bases, with 18 bases remaining between them. The CDR3 covers 18 residues.

The V call is TRBV12-5, the J call TRBJ2-7; 7 bases map to TRBD2. Germline V gives CDR1 LGHNT, CDR2 FRNRAP. Losses at the gene ends were 2 bases for V and 4 bases for J; bases not matched to a gene: 5. The CDR3 has 14 amino acids. DNA for the CDR3: TGTGCTAGTGGTTTGAGCGGGGCCCGATACGAGCAGTACTTC. Protein: CASGLSGARYEQYF. Full variable domain (outside the CDR3, taken from reference TRBV12-5 and TRBJ2-7): DARVTQTPRHKVTEMGQEVTMRCQPILGHNTVFWYRQTMMQGLELLAYFRNRAPLDDSGMPKDRFSAEMPDATLATLKIQPSEPRDSAVYFCASGLSGARYEQYFGPGTRLTVT.

This chain uses TRBV6-1 with TRBJ2-2; 10 bases are a match to TRBD1. Germline assignment: CDR1 MNHNS and CDR2 SASEGT. With 5 bases clipped from V and 4 bases from J, the junction kept 4 bases outside the gene matches. This CDR3 region has 15 residues. CDR3 amino acids: CASSRQGARTGELFF. In DNA, the CDR3 is TGTGCCAGCAGTCGACAGGGGGCCCGCACCGGGGAGCTGTTTTTT.

V usage is TRBV2 and J usage is TRBJ2-1, with 10 bases that match TRBD2. The V gene's germline CDR1 is SNHLY and CDR2 FYNNEI. The trim removed 6 bases at V and 16 bases at J, leaving 12 bases unmatched. The CDR3 has 13 amino acids. The DNA of the CDR3 is TGTGCCAGCAGGCAAAATATAGCGGGAGGAGGATTCTTC. Translating it yields CASRQNIAGGGFF.